This is a list of T cell receptor beta chains from one sample in a study of cytomegalovirus exposure and HLA in healthy donors. Produced via immunoSEQ multiplex PCR; TCRdb's table is partial and in-frame only. The sample lists a few hundred thousand clones, 86% occurring once. Sequencing used PBMCs. These receptors originate from a young woman in good health and CMV-seronegative. The CDR3 runs from the conserved cysteine through the conserved F or W. A D gene is named only where the DNA matches it firmly. Clone size is given for some rows only: seen once, a few or many times, or a class if the clone is expanded.

D gene	clone size	V gene	J gene	CDR3 protein	CDR3 DNA
TRBD1	NA	TRBV14	TRBJ1-1	CASSPLRGTGNTEAFF	TGTGCCAGCAGCCCTTTGAGGGGGACAGGGAACACTGAAGCTTTCTTT
NA	NA	TRBV2	TRBJ2-1	CASSEIGRGADEQFF	TGTGCCAGCAGCGAAATTGGGCGGGGAGCCGATGAGCAGTTCTTC
NA	NA	TRBV2	TRBJ1-4	CASSEGQLNEKLFF	TGTGCCAGCAGTGAAGGACAGTTGAATGAAAAACTGTTTTTT
NA	NA	TRBV7-9	TRBJ1-2	CASSLGDGANYGYTF	TGTGCCAGCAGCTTAGGTGACGGAGCTAACTATGGCTACACCTTC
NA	NA	TRBV6-5	TRBJ1-3	CASRRRGHSGNTIYF	TGTGCCAGCAGAAGGAGGGGTCACTCTGGAAACACCATATATTTT
NA	NA	TRBV5-1	TRBJ2-7	CASSTGQIYEQYF	TGCGCCAGCAGCACCGGACAGATCTACGAGCAGTACTTC
TRBD1	NA	TRBV28	TRBJ2-3	CASSLWSGGTTDTQYF	TGTGCCAGCAGTTTATGGTCAGGGGGTACCACAGATACGCAGTATTTT
TRBD2	NA	TRBV6-5	TRBJ2-1	CASSKAGGGNEQFF	TGTGCCAGCAGTAAAGCGGGGGGCGGGAATGAGCAGTTCTTC
TRBD1	once	TRBV27	TRBJ2-1	CASKTVATGDSEQFF	TGTGCCAGCAAGACCGTAGCAACAGGGGATTCTGAGCAGTTCTTC
NA	NA	TRBV4-1	TRBJ2-7	CASSQEGSSYEQYF	TGCGCCAGCAGCCAAGAGGGCAGCTCCTACGAGCAGTACTTC
TRBD1	once	TRBV5-4	TRBJ2-1	CASSSGTGMRGNEQFF	TGTGCCAGCAGTTCCGGGACAGGGATGAGAGGCAATGAGCAGTTCTTC
TRBD2	NA	TRBV6-5	TRBJ2-1	CASSLTSSSSNEQFF	TGTGCCAGCAGCCTGACTAGCTCCTCCAGCAATGAGCAGTTCTTC
TRBD1	few	TRBV27	TRBJ1-5	CASSLTGSNQPQHF	TGTGCCAGCAGTCTGACAGGGAGCAATCAGCCCCAGCATTTT
TRBD1	NA	TRBV28	TRBJ2-7	CASSRTGTTGYEQYF	TGTGCCAGCAGTAGGACAGGCACGACGGGCTACGAGCAGTACTTC
NA	NA	TRBV6-1	TRBJ1-1	CASSVGENTEAFF	TGTGCCAGCAGTGTAGGGGAGAACACTGAAGCTTTCTTT
NA	NA	TRBV6-6	TRBJ2-7	CASSYTDYYEQYF	TGTGCCAGCAGTTACACCGACTACTACGAGCAGTACTTC
TRBD2	NA	TRBV7-6	TRBJ2-1	CASSPAGGRVYNEQFF	TGTGCCAGCAGCCCAGCGGGCGGGAGGGTGTACAATGAGCAGTTCTTC
NA	NA	TRBV4-1	TRBJ2-6	CASSQIVSPPGANVLTF	TGCGCCAGCAGCCAAATAGTCTCACCCCCCGGGGCCAACGTCCTGACTTTC